This TCR beta chain was retrieved from a study of blood T cell repertoires in COVID-19. For the study at large: Researchers got acute and convalescent COVID-19 samples from the United States, Italy and Spain.

Seattle-derived patients entered the study during active infection and were followed longitudinally. Original methodology: Counts of nucleated cells, estimated from reference gene primer amplification, were obtained. The repertoire was sequenced with immunoSEQ multiplex PCR; TCRdb's copy has only in-frame clones and lacks some. The V and J calls and the clone size are those of that table, but D and trimming were determined from the DNA. The table includes roughly 380,000 clones, 70% to 90% detected once. The CDR3 loop spans 14 amino acids. Trimming took 1 base from V and 5 from J, leaving 11 bases between them. Germline V gene sequence: CDR1 LNHDA, CDR2 SQIVND (reference sequence).

Sequences were obtained from peripheral blood. The TCR comes from a woman aged 40 to 50 with COVID-19, enrolled during active disease. The rearrangement links TRBV19 to TRBJ1-1; D is unresolved. Written as DNA, the CDR3 is TGTGCCAGTAGTATAGTAGGGAGCGGGACTGAAGCTTTCTTT. This sequence encodes CASSIVGSGTEAFF.